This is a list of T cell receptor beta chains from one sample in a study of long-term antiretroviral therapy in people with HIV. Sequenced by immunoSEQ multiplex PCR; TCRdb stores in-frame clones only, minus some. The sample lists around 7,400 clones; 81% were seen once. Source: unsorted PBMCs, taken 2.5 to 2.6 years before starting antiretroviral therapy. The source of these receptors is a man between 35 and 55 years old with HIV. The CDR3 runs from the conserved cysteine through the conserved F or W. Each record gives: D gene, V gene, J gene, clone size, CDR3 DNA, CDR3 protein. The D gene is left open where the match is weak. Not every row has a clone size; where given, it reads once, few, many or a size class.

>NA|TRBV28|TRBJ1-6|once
TGTGCCAGCAGTTTAGGGGATGTCTATAATTCACCCCTCCACTTT
CASSLGDVYNSPLHF
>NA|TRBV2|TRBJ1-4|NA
TGTGCCAGCAGGGCGGGGACCAATGAAAAACTGTTTTTT
CASRAGTNEKLFF
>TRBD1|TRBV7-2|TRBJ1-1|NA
TGTGCCAGCAGGCGTAACAGGGGCGCTGAAGCTTTCTTT
CASRRNRGAEAFF
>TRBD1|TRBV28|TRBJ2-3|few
TGTGCCAGCAGTAACAGGGGGCTCACGGATACGCAGTATTTT
CASSNRGLTDTQYF
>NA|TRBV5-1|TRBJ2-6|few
TGCGCCAGCAGCTTAGGCGGTAGCTCTGGGGCCAACGTCCTGACTTTC
CASSLGGSSGANVLTF
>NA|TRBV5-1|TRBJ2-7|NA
TGCGCCAGCAGCCAAAAAGGGGGACTGGACTACGAGCAGTACTTC
CASSQKGGLDYEQYF
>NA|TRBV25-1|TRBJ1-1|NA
TGTGCCAGCAGTGAGGGGTCGAACACTGAAGCTTTCTTT
CASSEGSNTEAFF
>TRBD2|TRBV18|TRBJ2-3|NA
TGTGCCAGCTCTCTAGCGGGGGGGCCCGGAGATACGCAGTATTTT
CASSLAGGPGDTQYF
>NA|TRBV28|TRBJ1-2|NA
TGTGCCAGCCGTCTCGGGGGGGTCCCCAGGGGCTACACCTTC
CASRLGGVPRGYTF
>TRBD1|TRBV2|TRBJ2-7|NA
TGTGCCAGCGTAACCCCGGGACAGAAATACGAGCAGTACTTC
CASVTPGQKYEQYF
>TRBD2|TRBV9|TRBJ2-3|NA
TGTGCCAGCAGCGTAGGGAGGAATAGCGGGGGGGCCGGGACAGATACGCAGTATTTT
CASSVGRNSGGAGTDTQYF
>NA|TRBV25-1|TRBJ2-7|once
TGTGCCAGCAGCTCTGGGACGTTTCTGAGCTCCTACGAGCAGTACTTC
CASSSGTFLSSYEQYF
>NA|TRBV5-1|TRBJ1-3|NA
TGCGCCAGCAGTGTCGCGACAGAAGGAAACACCATATATTTT
CASSVATEGNTIYF
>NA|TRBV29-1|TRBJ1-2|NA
TGCAGCGTTGAAGGGGTCGGATCATTGGGCTACACCTTC
CSVEGVGSLGYTF
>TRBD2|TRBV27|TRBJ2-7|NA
TGTGCCAGCAGTTCCCATTTGGGGGGGAGTCACACGGAGCAGTACTTC
CASSSHLGGSHTEQYF
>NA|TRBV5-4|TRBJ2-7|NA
TGTGCCAGCAGCTTCGGGAAGGGGACTTGGCCCTACGAGCAGTACTTC
CASSFGKGTWPYEQYF
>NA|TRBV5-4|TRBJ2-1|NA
TGTGCCAGCAGCTTGCAAACTAGTAGGGTGAATGAGCAGTTCTTC
CASSLQTSRVNEQFF
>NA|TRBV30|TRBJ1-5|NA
TGTGCCTGGAGTGGAGCAGGAGCTCAGCCCCAGCATTTT
CAWSGAGAQPQHF
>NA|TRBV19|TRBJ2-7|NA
TGTGCCAGTAGTATGAGCTTGGGGTACGAGCAGTACTTC
CASSMSLGYEQYF
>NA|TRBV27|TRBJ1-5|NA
TGTGCCAGCAGTTTATCAGGATCTGAAGGGTATCAGCCCCAGCATTTT
CASSLSGSEGYQPQHF
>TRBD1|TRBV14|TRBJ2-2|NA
TGTGCCAGCAGCCAAGGACCACTCCAGGGGGCGAACGGGGAGCTGTTTTTT
CASSQGPLQGANGELFF
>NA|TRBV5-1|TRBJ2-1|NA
TGCGCCAGCAGCCTGGGGAATGAGCAGTTCTTC
CASSLGNEQFF
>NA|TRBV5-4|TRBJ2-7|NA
TGTGCCAGCAGCTTGGAGGCAGGGAGATCCTACGAGCAGTACTTC
CASSLEAGRSYEQYF
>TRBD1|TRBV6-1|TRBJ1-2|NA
TGTGCCAGCAGTGGGCAGGGGGCGCGAGTCTATGGCTACACCTTC
CASSGQGARVYGYTF
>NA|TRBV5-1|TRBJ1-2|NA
TGCGCCAGCAGCTTAGGGTATTCGGCCCTAGCTAACTATGGCTACACCTTC
CASSLGYSALANYGYTF
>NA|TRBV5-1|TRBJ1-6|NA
TGCGCCAGCAGCCCCGAACAGGGTTCACCCCTCCACTTT
CASSPEQGSPLHF
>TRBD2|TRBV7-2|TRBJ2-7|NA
TGTGCCAGCAGCTTAGTAGCGGGGGGCACCTACGAGCAGTACTTC
CASSLVAGGTYEQYF
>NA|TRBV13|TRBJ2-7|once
TGTGCCAGCAGCCGGGACTTCTACGAGCAGTACTTC
CASSRDFYEQYF
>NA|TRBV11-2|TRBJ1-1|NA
TGTGCCAGCAGCTTCGCCCTCTTAGAGGGTACTGAAGCTTTCTTT
CASSFALLEGTEAFF
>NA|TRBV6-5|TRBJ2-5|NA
TGTGCCAGCAGTTACAGGATACAGGGAAACCAAGAGACCCAGTACTTC
CASSYRIQGNQETQYF
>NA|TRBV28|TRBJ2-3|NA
TGTGCCAGCAGGGGGCTAAGCGCCACGGATACGCAGTATTTT
CASRGLSATDTQYF
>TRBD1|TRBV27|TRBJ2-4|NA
TGTGCCAGCAGTTACAACAGGGGAGCCAAAAACATTCAGTACTTC
CASSYNRGAKNIQYF
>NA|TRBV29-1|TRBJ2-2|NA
TGCAGCGTCGAGACAGGCACCGGGGAGCTGTTTTTT
CSVETGTGELFF
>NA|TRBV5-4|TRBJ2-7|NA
TGTGCCAGCGGTACAGGGTACGAGCAGTACTTC
CASGTGYEQYF
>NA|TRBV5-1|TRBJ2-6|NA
TGCGCCAGCAGCTTGGAGGGAGCGGGGGCCAACGTCCTGACTTTC
CASSLEGAGANVLTF
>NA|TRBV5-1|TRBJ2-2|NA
TGCGCCAGCAGCTTAGACAACACCGGGGAGCTGTTTTTT
CASSLDNTGELFF
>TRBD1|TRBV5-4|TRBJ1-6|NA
TGTGCCAGCAGCGACGGACAGGGAGATTCACCCCTCCACTTT
CASSDGQGDSPLHF
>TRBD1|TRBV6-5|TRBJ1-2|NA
TGTGCCAGCAGTTTTGACAGGGACTATGGCTACACCTTC
CASSFDRDYGYTF
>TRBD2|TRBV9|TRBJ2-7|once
TGTGCCAGCAGGACGGTTGGGCCCCCGGGACTAGGGTTTTCCGAGCAGTACTTC
CASRTVGPPGLGFSEQYF
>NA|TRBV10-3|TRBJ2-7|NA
TGTGCCATCAATGACGACAGTACCTACGAGCAGTACTTC
CAINDDSTYEQYF
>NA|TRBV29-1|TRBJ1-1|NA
TGCAGCGTTGCAAGGGGGTCGAACACTGAAGCTTTCTTT
CSVARGSNTEAFF
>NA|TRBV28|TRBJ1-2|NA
TGTGCCAGCAGTTTATATGCCGGGAATGAGTATGGCTACACCTTC
CASSLYAGNEYGYTF
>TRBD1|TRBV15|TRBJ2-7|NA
TGTGCCACCAGCAGAGATTTCCGGGACAGGGAAATGGGCGAGCAGTACTTC
CATSRDFRDREMGEQYF
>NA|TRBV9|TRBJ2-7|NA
TGTGCCAGCGGGGGTCCGGGGGACGAGCAGTACTTC
CASGGPGDEQYF
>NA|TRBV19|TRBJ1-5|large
TGTGCCAGTAGTATAGATCTATCATGGATTCAGCCCCAGCATTTT
CASSIDLSWIQPQHF
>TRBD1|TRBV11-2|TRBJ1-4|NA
TGTGCCAGCAGCTCGACAGGGGAGGGTGAAAAACTGTTTTTT
CASSSTGEGEKLFF
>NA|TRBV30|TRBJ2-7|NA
TGTGCCTGGAGGGACTGGAGGTCGTACGAGCAGTACTTC
CAWRDWRSYEQYF
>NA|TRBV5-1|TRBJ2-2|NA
TGCGCCAGCAGCTTCCAGACACCGATGAACACCGGGGAGCTGTTTTTT
CASSFQTPMNTGELFF
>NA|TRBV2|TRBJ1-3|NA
TGTGCCAGCAGCCCGGGACCGAGCTCTGGAAACACCATATATTTT
CASSPGPSSGNTIYF
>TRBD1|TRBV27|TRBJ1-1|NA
TGTGCCAGCAGTCTCAGGACAGGGGGCGTCAGGCCCATGAACACTGAAGCTTTCTTT
CASSLRTGGVRPMNTEAFF
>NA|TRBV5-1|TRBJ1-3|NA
TGCGCCAGCAGCTTGGATGTGGTCTCTGGAAACACCATATATTTT
CASSLDVVSGNTIYF
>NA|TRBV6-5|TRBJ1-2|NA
TGTGCCAGCAGTTACCCCGGGGCTGCCGTCGATGGCTACACCTTC
CASSYPGAAVDGYTF
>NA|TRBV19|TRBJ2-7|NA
TGTGCCAGTAGTGCCGGGGAAGGGATCCCCTACGAGCAGTACTTC
CASSAGEGIPYEQYF
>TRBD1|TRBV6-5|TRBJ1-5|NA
TGTGCCAGCAGTCGCGGACAGGGAGGTCATCAGCCCCAGCATTTT
CASSRGQGGHQPQHF
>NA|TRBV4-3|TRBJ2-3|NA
TGCGCCAGCAGCCAAGATGGGGAGACAGATACGCAGTATTTT
CASSQDGETDTQYF
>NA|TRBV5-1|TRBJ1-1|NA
TGCGCCAGCAGCTTATCACAGAACACTGAAGCTTTCTTT
CASSLSQNTEAFF